The 29 T cell receptor beta chains reported below all come from one sample, sequenced in a study of T cell responses to AZD1222 COVID-19 vaccine (dated by TCRdb to the early 2020s). Libraries were made using the immunoSEQ multiplex PCR assay. Sourced from immuneACCESS, this table was stored by TCRdb with only in-frame sequences that have V and J called. A share of the clones is absent; for the studies checked, an unresolved V gene accounts for under half, and the remainder has no known explanation. This sample lists about 150,000 clones; 82% were detected once. The ten largest clones take up about 3.8% of the sample. The time point label, read with the paper, signifies: baseline before first vaccination. Per the publication, the treatment or condition label means: meningococcal conjugate vaccine given as trial control. Source: peripheral blood, taken on day 0 of MenACWY control vaccination. Receptor source: an adult in good health.

CDR3 sequence: CASSHPGQNEKLFF. In nucleotides, the CDR3 is TGTGCCAGCAGTCACCCTGGACAAAATGAAAAACTGTTTTTT. The rearrangement joins TRBV25-1 to TRBJ1-4; the D gene is possibly TRBD1 (5 bases). The germline gives CDR1 MGHDK, CDR2 SYGVNS. The V and J ends lost 5 bases and 5 bases respectively, with 12 bases between them. CDR3 size: 14 residues.

This chain connects TRBV19 to TRBJ1-6; 7 nucleotides line up with TRBD1. CDR3 length: 15 amino acids. Germline values: CDR1 LNHDA, CDR2 SQIVND (reference sequence). The junction had 2 bases not matched to a gene; V was cut back by 6 bases and J by 0 bases. This CDR3 is CASRTGSSYNSPLHF. The CDR3 DNA follows: TGTGCCAGTAGGACAGGGAGCTCCTATAATTCACCCCTCCACTTT.

This rearrangement joins TRBV7-9 to TRBJ1-1; the match to TRBD1 covers 9 bases. Unmatched junction bases numbered 15, after V lost 4 bases and J lost 3 bases. The CDR3 runs to 18 residues. From germline, CDR1 is SEHNR and CDR2 FQNEAQ (reference sequence). The CDR3 nucleotides read TGTGCCAGCAGCTCTACGGGTGGGACAGGGCCGGCTCACACTGAAGCTTTCTTT. This sequence encodes CASSSTGGTGPAHTEAFF.

This chain links TRBV5-5 with TRBJ2-1; 9 bases match TRBD1. The germline V gene encodes CDR1 SGHKS and CDR2 YYEKEE (reference sequence). Unmatched junction bases numbered 7, after V lost 4 bases and J lost 5 bases. This CDR3 contains 15 residues. CDR3 DNA: TGTGCCAGCAGCGGGACAGGGTTACGAAACAATGAGCAGTTCTTC. This codes for CASSGTGLRNNEQFF.

V usage is TRBV23-1 and J usage is TRBJ1-6; D not resolved. TRBV23-1 is filed as an ORF, its function uncertain. Trimming took 0 bases from V and 0 from J, leaving 12 bases between them. The CDR3 spans 18 residues. This chain's CDR3 is CASSQSYRVGSYNSPLHF. The CDR3 DNA is TGCGCCAGCAGTCAATCGTATCGGGTCGGCTCCTATAATTCACCCCTCCACTTT.

The chain has TRBV6-1 and TRBJ1-5; D remains unclear. Trimming removed 3 bases from V and 9 bases from J, with 9 bases in between. CDR1 MNHNS and CDR2 SASEGT come from the germline V gene. The CDR3 extends over 12 amino acids. The CDR3 spells CASSDRPLPQHF. Written as DNA, the CDR3 is TGTGCCAGCAGTGATAGGCCCTTGCCCCAGCATTTT.

CDR3 sequence (DNA): TGTGCCAGCAGCCCTGGGGGCAATGGAGAGCAGTTCTTC. This sequence encodes CASSPGGNGEQFF. The V gene is TRBV5-6, the J gene TRBJ2-1, with D tentatively TRBD1 (6 bases). The V gene lost 4 bases and the J gene lost 10 bases, with 15 bases spanning the gap. Germline V gives CDR1 SGHDT, CDR2 YYEEEE. The CDR3 loop spans 13 amino acids.

The chain carries TRBV5-1 and TRBJ1-2, with D tentatively TRBD1 (6 bases). Trimming took 0 bases from V and 6 from J, leaving 12 bases between them. This CDR3 spans 14 amino acids. Germline V lookup: CDR1 SGHRS, CDR2 YFSETQ. The CDR3 bases are TGCGCCAGCAGCTTGGGTGGGGGCGTTAATGGCTACACCTTC. It is translated as CASSLGGGVNGYTF.

The sample holds one count of this clone. The gene calls are TRBV19 and TRBJ1-2; 10 nucleotides line up with TRBD1. The germline V gene encodes CDR1 LNHDA and CDR2 SQIVND (reference sequence). The CDR3 runs to 14 residues. The ends lost 4 bases at V and 2 bases at J; junction bases unmatched: 1. CDR3 sequence (DNA): TGTGCCAGTAGTACGGACAGGGGGAACTATGGCTACACCTTC. This gives the protein CASSTDRGNYGYTF. The full variable domain, completed using reference TRBV19 and TRBJ1-2, is DGGITQSPKYLFRKEGQNVTLSCEQNLNHDAMYWYRQDPGQGLRLIYYSQIVNDFQKGDIAEGYSVSREKKESFPLTVTSAQKNPTAFYLCASSTDRGNYGYTFGSGTRLTVV.

The genes are TRBV5-8 and TRBJ1-2; no firm D call. Germline CDR1 SGHTS, CDR2 YDEGEE. The CDR3 length is 11 residues. Trimming removed 10 bases at V and 2 bases at J, with 9 bases between. The DNA of the CDR3 is TGTGCCCAAAGGCGGAACTATGGCTACACCTTC. Protein: CAQRRNYGYTF.

The rearrangement uses TRBV5-1 and TRBJ2-5; no clear D. Germline V gene data show CDR1 as SGHRS and CDR2 as YFSETQ. CDR3 length: 14 amino acids. With 0 bases removed from V and 1 base from J, the gap between germline ends came to 7 bases. The CDR3: CASSLVPIQETQYF. The CDR3 DNA is TGCGCCAGCAGCTTGGTGCCCATCCAAGAGACCCAGTACTTC.

This clone was detected only a few times. V gene TRBV5-1 combines with J gene TRBJ2-5; D gene unclear. CDR1 is SGHRS, CDR2 YFSETQ, per germline. The length of the CDR3 is 12 residues. Trimming pared 2 bases from V and 1 base from J, leaving 3 bases between. The CDR3 spells CASSFSQETQYF. The CDR3 DNA sequence: TGCGCCAGCAGCTTTTCCCAAGAGACCCAGTACTTC.

This clone turned up a few times. V usage is TRBV3-1 (or the pseudogene TRBV3-2) and J usage is TRBJ2-2; 8 positions match TRBD1. The CDR3 is 14 residues long. Per germline, CDR1 LGHDT and CDR2 YNNKEL (reference sequence). The junction had 2 bases not matched to a gene; V was cut back by 3 bases and J by 5 bases. In nucleotides, the CDR3 is TGTGCCAGCAGCCAGCACAGGGGGACCGGGGAGCTGTTTTTT. It is translated as CASSQHRGTGELFF.

Regarding this clone: The junction does not match germline at one end; this may be a read error. This sequence joins TRBV5-1 and TRBJ2-2; D call uncertain. There are 17 residues in the CDR3. CDR1 and CDR2 (germline): SGHRS, YFSETQ. The CDR3 DNA sequence: TGCGCCAGCACCTTGTGGCCCAGCACCGCGAACACCGGGGAGCTGTTTTTT. This sequence encodes CASTLWPSTANTGELFF.

The V gene is TRBV19, the J gene TRBJ1-4, with 7 bases aligning to TRBD1. J gave up 0 bases and V 5 bases, and 6 bases lay outside the gene matches. The CDR3 contains 16 residues. Germline V gene sequence: CDR1 LNHDA, CDR2 SQIVND (reference sequence). The chain's CDR3 is CASSLRTGATNEKLFF. For the CDR3, the DNA is TGTGCCAGTAGTTTAAGGACAGGTGCAACTAATGAAAAACTGTTTTTT.

The chain joins TRBV9 to TRBJ2-3; TRBD2 matches at 8 bases. The CDR3 spans 17 residues. V lost 6 bases and J lost 0; bases outside the gene matches: 12. Germline V gives CDR1 SGDLS, CDR2 YYNGEE. The CDR3 region has the DNA TGTGCCAGCAACCCCCGGGGGCTAGCGGGTAGCACAGATACGCAGTATTTT. Encoded protein: CASNPRGLAGSTDTQYF.

V gene TRBV28 combines with J gene TRBJ2-5; the match to TRBD1 covers 9 bases. Per germline, CDR1 MDHEN and CDR2 SYDVKM. This CDR3 comprises 13 residues. V dropped 8 bases and J dropped 7; count of bases not matched to a gene: 8. Here the CDR3 reads CASRRTGEATQYF. The CDR3 nucleotides read TGTGCCAGCCGAAGGACAGGGGAAGCGACCCAGTACTTC.

The V call is TRBV6-1, the J call TRBJ1-2; no firm D call. Trimming took 3 bases from V and 4 from J, leaving 9 bases between them. The CDR3 runs 13 residues. Looked up from germline, CDR1 is MNHNS and CDR2 is SASEGT. The CDR3 DNA reads TGTGCCAGCAGTGATACGCCGACCTATGGCTACACCTTC. It is translated as CASSDTPTYGYTF.

The chain uses TRBV6-6 and TRBJ1-6; D is uncertain. Trimming took 9 bases from V and 2 from J, leaving 17 bases between them. Germline V lookup: CDR1 MNHNY, CDR2 SVGAGI (reference sequence). The CDR3 is 16 amino acids. In DNA form, the CDR3 reads TGTGCCAGTGCTACCCTCCTCGGCCCCTATAATTCACCCCTCCACTTT. Its translation: CASATLLGPYNSPLHF.

V gene TRBV2 combines with J gene TRBJ2-1; 7 nucleotides align to TRBD2. V was clipped by 1 base and J by 9 bases; unmatched bases: 9. Germline assignment: CDR1 SNHLY and CDR2 FYNNEI. CDR3 size: 15 residues. The CDR3 reads CASSEVRTSRSEQFF. As DNA, the CDR3 is TGTGCCAGCAGTGAAGTAAGGACTAGTAGGAGTGAGCAGTTCTTC.

V gene TRBV7-2 combines with J gene TRBJ1-2, with TRBD1 identical over 8 bases. The V segment lost 5 bases and the J segment 1 base; nucleotides outside the gene matches: 6. The CDR3 contains 15 residues. In germline, CDR1 is SGHTA, CDR2 FQGNSA. CDR3 DNA: TGTGCCAGCAGCATAGGACAGGGTTTTAACTATGGCTACACCTTC. Protein sequence: CASSIGQGFNYGYTF.

This sequence joins TRBV9 and TRBJ2-1, with TRBD2 as a possible D gene (6 bases). CDR1 and CDR2 (germline): SGDLS, YYNGEE. The CDR3 sequence is 16 residues long. Trimming removed 3 bases from V and 4 bases from J, with 17 bases in between. The CDR3 nucleotides read TGTGCCAGCAGCGCGGATCACTTGGGAGGATACAATGAGCAGTTCTTC. Translation: CASSADHLGGYNEQFF.

The chain links TRBV11-2 to TRBJ1-6; 8 positions agree with TRBD1. Trimming removed 5 bases from V and 6 bases from J; junction bases left unmatched: 6. CDR1 is SGHAT, CDR2 FQNNGV, per germline. The CDR3 is made up of 15 amino acids. CDR3 bases: TGTGCCAGCAGCCTGCCGGGACAGGTTAATTCACCCCTCCACTTT. It is translated as CASSLPGQVNSPLHF.

The rearrangement links TRBV5-1 to TRBJ1-1, with a weak D call TRBD1 (5 bases). The germline V gene encodes CDR1 SGHRS and CDR2 YFSETQ. The CDR3 loop spans 13 amino acids. V shed 7 bases and J shed 0 bases, with 10 bases lying between them. This CDR3 is CASSDSVNTEAFF. In DNA, the CDR3 is TGCGCCAGCTCAGACAGCGTGAACACTGAAGCTTTCTTT.

This chain connects TRBV4-1 to TRBJ1-5; no reliable D call. V was pared by 4 bases and J by 7 bases, with 14 bases between. CDR1 and CDR2 from the germline V gene are MGHRA and YSYEKL. CDR3 size: 14 residues. CDR3 coding DNA: TGCGCCAGCAGCCCCGGCCATGGATTGCAGCCCCAGCATTTT. Translated, it gives CASSPGHGLQPQHF.

The V gene is TRBV7-9, the J gene TRBJ2-7, with D maybe TRBD2 (5 bases). V lost 5 bases to trimming and J lost 3 bases, with 11 bases between them. CDR1 and CDR2 (germline): SEHNR, FQNEAQ (reference sequence). This CDR3 region has 13 residues. The CDR3 bases are TGTGCCAGCAGCCCCTCGGGGTTCTACGAGCAGTACTTC. This codes for CASSPSGFYEQYF.

The CDR3 is CASSEQDSGGATDTQYF. The CDR3 DNA reads TGTGCCAGCAGTGAACAGGATAGCGGGGGGGCCACAGATACGCAGTATTTT. This rearrangement joins TRBV2 to TRBJ2-3; 11 bases map to TRBD2. V was pared by 2 bases and J by 2 bases, with 6 bases of the junction left unmatched. Looked up from germline, CDR1 is SNHLY and CDR2 is FYNNEI. CDR3 size: 17 residues. The full variable domain, in which reference TRBV2 and TRBJ2-3 provide the parts outside the CDR3, is EPEVTQTPSHQVTQMGQEVILRCVPISNHLYFYWYRQILGQKVEFLVSFYNNEISEKSEIFDDQFSVERPDGSNFTLKIRSTKLEDSAMYFCASSEQDSGGATDTQYFGPGTRLTVL.

This chain links TRBV6-5 with TRBJ1-6; D is undetermined. The germline V gene has CDR1 MNHEY and CDR2 SVGAGI. The CDR3 runs 13 residues. V dropped 2 bases and J dropped 7 bases, with 6 bases sitting between them. The CDR3, as DNA: TGTGCCAGCAGTTACAAGTGGAATTCACCCCTCCACTTT. Protein product: CASSYKWNSPLHF.

The chain has TRBV5-4 and TRBJ2-7, with 8 nucleotides matching TRBD2. The J segment lost 4 bases and the V segment lost 4 bases, leaving 7 bases of the junction unmatched. The CDR3 consists of 14 residues. Germline assignment: CDR1 SGHNT and CDR2 YYREEE (reference sequence). Here the CDR3 reads CASSNPLAVYEQYF. The DNA for the CDR3 is TGTGCCAGCAGCAACCCACTAGCGGTATACGAGCAGTACTTC.